The 25 T cell receptor beta chains below all came from one sample that was sequenced in a study of cytomegalovirus exposure and HLA in healthy donors. The study ran its PCR with 60 Vbeta and 13 Jbeta primers. Profiling relied on immunoSEQ multiplex PCR, and the TCRdb table lists in-frame clones only, not all of them. The table lists about 130,000 clones, over 65% of them singletons, with 4% in the top ten. The specimen was PBMCs. The receptors shown here come from a man in his forties in good health and CMV-seropositive.

This chain connects TRBV6-5 to TRBJ1-4, with TRBD1 as a possible D gene (5 bases). The V gene's germline CDR1 is MNHEY and CDR2 SVGAGI. V shed 6 bases and J shed 2 bases, with 13 bases lying between them. This CDR3 spans 15 amino acids. The CDR3 is CASRERRGTNEKLFF. The CDR3 coding sequence is TGTGCCAGCAGGGAACGACGGGGGACTAATGAAAAACTGTTTTTT.

CDR3 in DNA: TGTGCCAGCAGTGATGGAGGACTTCCTAACTATGGCTACACCTTC. Protein product: CASSDGGLPNYGYTF. The V gene is TRBV25-1, the J gene TRBJ1-2, with D uncertain. This CDR3 is 15 amino acids long. Trimming took 3 bases from V and 0 from J, leaving 11 bases between them. Germline V gives CDR1 MGHDK, CDR2 SYGVNS.

The J gene is TRBJ2-5, the V gene TRBV6-1, with 10 bases that match TRBD1. Trimming took 6 bases from V and 5 from J; bases not matched to a gene: 9. The CDR3 loop spans 15 amino acids. Germline values: CDR1 MNHNS, CDR2 SASEGT. In DNA form, the CDR3 reads TGTGCCAGCAGGCCCCCGGGACAGGGGACGGAGACCCAGTACTTC. It is translated as CASRPPGQGTETQYF.

V gene TRBV19 combines with J gene TRBJ1-1; 7 bases are a match to TRBD1. CDR1 LNHDA and CDR2 SQIVND come from the germline V gene (reference sequence). The V and J ends lost 4 bases and 5 bases, in that order; junction bases with no gene match: 4. The CDR3 sequence is 13 residues long. The CDR3 is CASSTDRETEAFF. In nucleotides, the CDR3 is TGTGCCAGTAGTACCGACAGGGAGACTGAAGCTTTCTTT.

The chain recombines TRBV5-1 with TRBJ2-7; 7 nucleotides align to TRBD2. CDR1 SGHRS and CDR2 YFSETQ come from the germline V gene. Germline trimming cut 0 bases from V and 7 bases from J; bases unmatched to any gene: 10. The CDR3 covers 15 residues. This CDR3 reads CASSLAFWGGEEQYF. The CDR3 DNA sequence: TGCGCCAGCAGCTTGGCCTTTTGGGGGGGAGAAGAGCAGTACTTC.

The chain employs TRBV4-1 and TRBJ2-7; 7 bases match TRBD2. The CDR3 totals 15 residues. Trimming took 3 bases from V and 4 from J; bases not matched to a gene: 9. Looked up from germline, CDR1 is MGHRA and CDR2 is YSYEKL. The CDR3 DNA reads as TGCGCCAGCAGCCACCGGGACTACGAATTTTACGAGCAGTACTTC. It yields the protein CASSHRDYEFYEQYF.

The V and J genes are TRBV29-1 and TRBJ2-3; TRBD1 is a possible D gene (5 bases). CDR3 size: 14 residues. Trimming removed 4 bases from V and 1 base from J, with 12 bases in between. Germline CDR1 is SQVTM and CDR2 is ANQGSEA. This CDR3 reads CSVGEAGRTDTQYF. The CDR3, as DNA: TGCAGCGTTGGAGAGGCAGGGCGCACAGATACGCAGTATTTT.

The gene calls are TRBV11-2 and TRBJ2-3; 7 bases match TRBD1. In germline, CDR1 is SGHAT, CDR2 FQNNGV. Unmatched junction bases numbered 8, after V lost 5 bases and J lost 3 bases. The CDR3 extends over 15 amino acids. CDR3 bases: TGTGCCAGCAGCACTAGACAGGGTGTGACAGATACGCAGTATTTT. Translated, it gives CASSTRQGVTDTQYF.

In the case of this clone: At one end the junction does not follow the germline gene, possibly because of a read error. The chain is built from TRBV7-9 and TRBJ1-1; D not certain. This CDR3 contains 11 residues. Germline V lookup: CDR1 SEHNR, CDR2 FQNEAQ (reference sequence). In DNA, the CDR3 is TGTTCCAGCAGCCTACCTCCAGGAGCTTTCTTT. Translated: CSSSLPPGAFF.

J is TRBJ1-2 and V is TRBV6-1; no definite D call. Germline V CDR1 and CDR2: MNHNS, SASEGT. Trimming shortened V by 7 bases and J by 5 bases, and 8 bases separated the two germline ends. The CDR3 extends over 11 amino acids. The CDR3 here is CASTGLYGYTF. DNA of the CDR3: TGTGCCAGCACAGGATTGTATGGCTACACCTTC.

The rearrangement uses TRBV5-4 and TRBJ2-7; tentative D call: TRBD2 (5 bases). The germline V and J ends were trimmed by 3 bases and 2 bases, with 12 bases remaining between them. Germline V gives CDR1 SGHNT, CDR2 YYREEE (reference sequence). CDR3 size: 14 residues. CDR3 in DNA: TGTGCCAGCAGCTGGTCGGGGATGCCCTACGAGCAGTACTTC. Protein product: CASSWSGMPYEQYF.

In regard to this clone: This CDR3 is also generated by other DNA sequences in the sample. The chain couples TRBV7-9 to TRBJ1-5, with 8 bases fitting TRBD1. Germline V lookup: CDR1 SEHNR, CDR2 FQNEAQ (reference sequence). Unmatched junction bases numbered 0, after V lost 1 base and J lost 4 bases. This CDR3 is 14 amino acids long. The chain's CDR3 is CASSLGQGNQPQHF. The CDR3 DNA reads as TGTGCCAGCAGCTTAGGACAGGGGAATCAGCCCCAGCATTTT.

V gene TRBV5-1 combines with J gene TRBJ1-6; weak D call: TRBD1 (6 bases). The germline V gene encodes CDR1 SGHRS and CDR2 YFSETQ. The CDR3 spans 14 residues. V lost 0 bases and J 9 bases, leaving 10 bases between the germline ends. This CDR3 is CASSLDRAPSPLHF. The CDR3 nucleotides are TGCGCCAGCAGCTTGGACAGGGCCCCTTCACCCCTCCACTTT.

In DNA, the CDR3 is TGTGCCAGCAGCGCACCAGGGGGTCTTGCAGCCTACGAGCAGTACTTC. The encoded protein is CASSAPGGLAAYEQYF. The chain has TRBV11-1 and TRBJ2-7; 7 positions match TRBD1. V trimming: 5 bases; J trimming: 2 bases; junction bases outside the gene matches: 12. Germline V gene data show CDR1 as SGHAT and CDR2 as FQDESV (reference sequence). The CDR3 totals 16 residues. The whole variable domain, filled in from reference TRBV11-1 and TRBJ2-7, reads EAEVAQSPRYKITEKSQAVAFWCDPISGHATLYWYRQILGQGPELLVQFQDESVVDDSQLPKDRFSAERLKGVDSTLKIQPAELGDSAMYLCASSAPGGLAAYEQYFGPGTRLTVT.

The chain employs TRBV6-1 and TRBJ1-3, with D maybe TRBD1 (5 bases). Trimming removed 2 bases from V and 2 bases from J, with 10 bases in between. Germline assignment: CDR1 MNHNS and CDR2 SASEGT. The CDR3 is made up of 15 amino acids. CDR3 nucleotide sequence: TGTGCCAGCAGTGAACGGGGGGTCCCTGGAAACACCATATATTTT. Translation gives CASSERGVPGNTIYF.

This sequence joins TRBV5-4 and TRBJ2-3, with 9 nucleotides matching TRBD1. This CDR3 comprises 16 residues. CDR1 and CDR2 (germline): SGHNT, YYREEE (reference sequence). Trimming at V came to 4 bases and at J to 3 bases, leaving 9 bases not matched to a gene. CDR3 in DNA: TGTGCCAGCAGCCTACGGACAGGGGCGGGAACAGATACGCAGTATTTT. Its protein is CASSLRTGAGTDTQYF.

The V and J genes are TRBV7-9 and TRBJ2-5, with 10 bases fitting TRBD1. CDR1 and CDR2 (germline): SEHNR, FQNEAQ (reference sequence). With 4 bases clipped from V and 5 bases from J, the junction kept 4 bases outside the gene matches. This CDR3 region has 14 residues. The chain's CDR3 is CASSSTGGVETQYF. CDR3 nucleotide sequence: TGTGCCAGCAGCTCGACAGGGGGCGTGGAGACCCAGTACTTC. The entire variable domain, with the rest obtained from reference TRBV7-9 and TRBJ2-5, is as follows: DTGVSQNPRHKITKRGQNVTFRCDPISEHNRLYWYRQTLGQGPEFLTYFQNEAQLEKSRLLSDRFSAERPKGSFSTLEIQRTEQGDSAMYLCASSSTGGVETQYFGPGTRLLVL.

The chain joins TRBV6-6 to TRBJ1-5; 8 bases map to TRBD1. Germline trimming cut 6 bases from V and 2 bases from J; bases unmatched to any gene: 9. The CDR3 extends over 16 amino acids. Germline-derived CDR1 and CDR2 are MNHNY and SVGAGI (reference sequence). CDR3 DNA: TGTGCCAGCAGAACAATAGGGACAGGTGGCAATCAGCCCCAGCATTTT. Protein sequence: CASRTIGTGGNQPQHF.

J is TRBJ1-4 and V is TRBV13; TRBD1 matches at 9 bases. This CDR3 has 15 residues. V was pared by 6 bases and J by 8 bases, with 10 bases of the junction left unmatched. CDR1 is PRHDT and CDR2 is FYEKMQ in the germline V gene (reference sequence). The chain's CDR3 is CASRSRGQGGEKLFF. The CDR3 DNA is TGTGCCAGCAGGTCCCGGGGACAGGGAGGAGAAAAACTGTTTTTT.

The chain has TRBV11-3 and TRBJ2-3; TRBD1 might be the D (6 bases). V was cut by 2 bases and J by 3 bases, with 9 bases left in between. CDR3 length: 14 amino acids. Germline assignment: CDR1 SGHNT and CDR2 YENEEA. The CDR3 DNA sequence: TGTGCCAGCAGCTTAAGCAGGGGTACAGATACGCAGTATTTT. Its translation is CASSLSRGTDTQYF.

The chain is built from TRBV9 and TRBJ2-1; D unresolved. The germline V and J ends were trimmed by 1 base and 8 bases, with 16 bases remaining between them. Germline assignment: CDR1 SGDLS and CDR2 YYNGEE. The CDR3 extends over 15 amino acids. The CDR3 coding sequence is TGTGCCAGCAGCGTAATGAGAGGTCTAGGCGATGAGCAGTTCTTC. Its protein is CASSVMRGLGDEQFF.

J is TRBJ1-5 and V is TRBV21-1. TRBV21-1 is labeled a pseudogene. The CDR3 spans 15 residues. CDR3 sequence (DNA): TGTGCCAGCAACCGGACGGGGAAGAGCAATCAGCCCCAGCATTTT. It encodes CASNRTGKSNQPQHF.

This clone was observed a handful of times. The chain couples TRBV6-1 to TRBJ2-3, with TRBD2 matching over 10 bases. Germline values: CDR1 MNHNS, CDR2 SASEGT. J lost 6 bases, V lost 11 bases, and 11 bases had no gene match. The CDR3 covers 14 residues. The CDR3 bases are TGTGCCTCCATTAAAGCGGGGGGGGACGATACGCAGTATTTT. It specifies CASIKAGGDDTQYF.

The chain uses TRBV4-3 and TRBJ2-2, with D possibly TRBD1 on 5 matching bases. Germline assignment: CDR1 LGHNA and CDR2 YSLEER. V lost 6 bases to trimming and J lost 4 bases, with 15 bases between them. The CDR3 is 15 amino acids. The CDR3 DNA follows: TGCGCCAGCAGTCCAGGTCAGGGTAGCACCGGGGAGCTGTTTTTT. Residues: CASSPGQGSTGELFF.

The V call is TRBV6-5, the J call TRBJ1-3; D remains unclear. V was clipped by 6 bases and J by 4 bases, with 10 bases between them. Looked up from germline, CDR1 is MNHEY and CDR2 is SVGAGI. The CDR3 runs 13 residues. The CDR3 loop reads CASRVPGGNTIYF. The CDR3 region has the DNA TGTGCCAGCAGAGTCCCTGGCGGAAACACCATATATTTT.